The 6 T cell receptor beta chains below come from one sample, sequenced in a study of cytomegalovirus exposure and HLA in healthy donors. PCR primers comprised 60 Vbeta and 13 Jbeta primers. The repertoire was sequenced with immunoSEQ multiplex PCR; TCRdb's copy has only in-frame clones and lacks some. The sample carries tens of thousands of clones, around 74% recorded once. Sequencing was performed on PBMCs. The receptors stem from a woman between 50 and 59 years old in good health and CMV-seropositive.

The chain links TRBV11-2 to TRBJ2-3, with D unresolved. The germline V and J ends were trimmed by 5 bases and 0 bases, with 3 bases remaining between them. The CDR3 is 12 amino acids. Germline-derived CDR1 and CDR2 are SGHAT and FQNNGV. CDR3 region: CASSLSTDTQYF. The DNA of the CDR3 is TGTGCCAGCAGCCTAAGCACAGATACGCAGTATTTT.

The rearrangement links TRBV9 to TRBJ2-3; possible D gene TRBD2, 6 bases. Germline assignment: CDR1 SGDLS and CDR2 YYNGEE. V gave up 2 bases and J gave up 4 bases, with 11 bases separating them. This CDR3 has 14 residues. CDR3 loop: CASSVGGDPDTQYF. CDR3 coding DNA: TGTGCCAGCAGCGTGGGGGGAGACCCAGATACGCAGTATTTT.

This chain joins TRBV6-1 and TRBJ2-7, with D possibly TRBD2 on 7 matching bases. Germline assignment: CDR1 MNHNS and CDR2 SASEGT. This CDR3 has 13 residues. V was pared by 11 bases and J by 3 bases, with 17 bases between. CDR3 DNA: TGTGCCGGACAGTATAGCGGGTTCTACGAGCAGTACTTC. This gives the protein CAGQYSGFYEQYF.

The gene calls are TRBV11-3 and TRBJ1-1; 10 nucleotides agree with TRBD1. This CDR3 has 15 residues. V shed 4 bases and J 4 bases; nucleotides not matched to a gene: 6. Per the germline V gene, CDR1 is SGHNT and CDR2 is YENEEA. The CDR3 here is CASSSSGQGPTEAFF. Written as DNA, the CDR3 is TGTGCCAGCAGCTCATCGGGACAGGGGCCCACTGAAGCTTTCTTT.

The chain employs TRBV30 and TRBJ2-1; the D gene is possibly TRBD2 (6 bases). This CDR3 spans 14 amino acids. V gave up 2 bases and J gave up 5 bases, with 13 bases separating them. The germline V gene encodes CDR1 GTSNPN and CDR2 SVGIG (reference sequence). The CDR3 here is CAWSKVAVDNEQFF. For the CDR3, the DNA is TGTGCCTGGAGTAAGGTAGCGGTAGACAATGAGCAGTTCTTC.

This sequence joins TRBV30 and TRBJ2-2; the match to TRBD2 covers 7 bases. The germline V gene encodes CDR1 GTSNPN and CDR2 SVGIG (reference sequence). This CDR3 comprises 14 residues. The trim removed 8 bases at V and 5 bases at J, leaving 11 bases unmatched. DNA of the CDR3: TGTGCCCTTTCGGGCGGGAGAGTTACCGGGGAGCTGTTTTTT. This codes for CALSGGRVTGELFF.